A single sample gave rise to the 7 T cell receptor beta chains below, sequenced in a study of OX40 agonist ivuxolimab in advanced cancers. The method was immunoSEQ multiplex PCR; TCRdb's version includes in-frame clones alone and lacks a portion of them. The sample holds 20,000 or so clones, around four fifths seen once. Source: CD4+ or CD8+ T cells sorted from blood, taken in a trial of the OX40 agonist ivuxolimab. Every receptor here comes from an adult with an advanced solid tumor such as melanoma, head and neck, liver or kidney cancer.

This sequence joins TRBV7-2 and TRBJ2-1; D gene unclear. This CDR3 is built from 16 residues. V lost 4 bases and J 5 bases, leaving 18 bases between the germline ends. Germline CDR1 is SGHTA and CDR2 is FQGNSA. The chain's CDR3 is CASSSKGISPNNEQFF. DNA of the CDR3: TGTGCCAGCAGCTCAAAAGGGATTAGCCCCAACAATGAGCAGTTCTTC.

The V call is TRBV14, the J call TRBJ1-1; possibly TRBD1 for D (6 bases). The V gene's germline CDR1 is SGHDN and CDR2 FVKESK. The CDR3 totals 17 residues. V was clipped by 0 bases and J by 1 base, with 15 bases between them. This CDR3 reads CASSQDQGYWWNTEAFF. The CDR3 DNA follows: TGTGCCAGCAGCCAAGACCAGGGGTATTGGTGGAACACTGAAGCTTTCTTT. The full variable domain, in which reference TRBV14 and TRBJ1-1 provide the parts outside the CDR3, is EAGVTQFPSHSVIEKGQTVTLRCDPISGHDNLYWYRRVMGKEIKFLLHFVKESKQDESGMPNNRFLAERTGGTYSTLKVQPAELEDSGVYFCASSQDQGYWWNTEAFFGQGTRLTVV.

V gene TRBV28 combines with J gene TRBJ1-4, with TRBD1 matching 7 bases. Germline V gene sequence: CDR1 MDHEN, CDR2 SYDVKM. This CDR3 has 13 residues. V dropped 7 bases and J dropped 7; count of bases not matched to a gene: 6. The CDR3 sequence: CASITGAGEKLFF. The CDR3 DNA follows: TGTGCCAGCATCACAGGGGCGGGTGAAAAACTGTTTTTT.

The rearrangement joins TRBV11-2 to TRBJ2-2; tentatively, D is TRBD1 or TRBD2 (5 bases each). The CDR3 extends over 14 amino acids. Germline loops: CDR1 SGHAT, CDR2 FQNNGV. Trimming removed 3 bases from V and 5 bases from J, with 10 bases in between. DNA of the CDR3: TGTGCCAGCAGCTTCGCCGGGGCGACCGGGGAGCTGTTTTTT. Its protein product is CASSFAGATGELFF.

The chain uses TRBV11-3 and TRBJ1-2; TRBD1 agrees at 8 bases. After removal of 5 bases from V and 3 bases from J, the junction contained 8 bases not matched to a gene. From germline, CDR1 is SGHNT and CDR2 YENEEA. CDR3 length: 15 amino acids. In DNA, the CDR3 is TGTGCCAGCAGCGCGTACAGGGGGGGTTACTATGGCTACACCTTC. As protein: CASSAYRGGYYGYTF. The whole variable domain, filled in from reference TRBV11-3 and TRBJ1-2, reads EAGVVQSPRYKIIEKKQPVAFWCNPISGHNTLYWYLQNLGQGPELLIRYENEEAVDDSQLPKDRFSAERLKGVDSTLKIQPAELGDSAVYLCASSAYRGGYYGYTFGSGTRLTVV.

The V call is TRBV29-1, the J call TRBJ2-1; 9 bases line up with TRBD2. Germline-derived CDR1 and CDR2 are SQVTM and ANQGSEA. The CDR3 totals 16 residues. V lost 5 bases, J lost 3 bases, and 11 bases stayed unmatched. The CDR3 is CSVPKGWTSVYNEQFF. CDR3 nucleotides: TGCAGCGTTCCTAAGGGGTGGACTAGCGTCTACAATGAGCAGTTCTTC.

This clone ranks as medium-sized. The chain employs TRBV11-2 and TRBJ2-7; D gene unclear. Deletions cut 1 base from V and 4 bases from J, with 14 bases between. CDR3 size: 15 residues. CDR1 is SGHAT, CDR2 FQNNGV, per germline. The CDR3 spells CASSLAAFEGYEQYF. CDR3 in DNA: TGTGCCAGCAGCTTAGCTGCGTTTGAAGGATACGAGCAGTACTTC.